This TCR beta chain appears in the sequencing data of a study of T cell repertoires in cytomegalovirus infection. Study-wide background: The public TCR beta signatures pointed to both CMV infection and matching HLA type.

In regard to this clonotype: Its antigen is unidentified.

A single record per CDR3 protein comes from TCRdb applying MiXCR to the reads. The data show approximately 730,000 distinct CDR3 sequences, 25% to 30% seen once. Germline CDR1 is DFQATT and CDR2 is SNEGSKA (reference sequence). The CDR3 loop spans 15 amino acids. V was pared by 6 bases and J by 7 bases, with 19 bases between. The material was cultured CD8+ T cells from PBMCs, obtained from culture after CMV antigen stimulation. This clonotype was obtained from a human donor in good health (CMV status not recorded). Some clones in this sample may be carry-over from other donors' samples. The chain joins TRBV20-1 to TRBJ1-6, with TRBD1 as a possible D gene (6 bases). CDR3 nucleotides: TGCAGTGCGGGTGGGCAGGGTAGGGGGAATTCACCCCTCCACTTT. This gives the protein CSAGGQGRGNSPLHF.